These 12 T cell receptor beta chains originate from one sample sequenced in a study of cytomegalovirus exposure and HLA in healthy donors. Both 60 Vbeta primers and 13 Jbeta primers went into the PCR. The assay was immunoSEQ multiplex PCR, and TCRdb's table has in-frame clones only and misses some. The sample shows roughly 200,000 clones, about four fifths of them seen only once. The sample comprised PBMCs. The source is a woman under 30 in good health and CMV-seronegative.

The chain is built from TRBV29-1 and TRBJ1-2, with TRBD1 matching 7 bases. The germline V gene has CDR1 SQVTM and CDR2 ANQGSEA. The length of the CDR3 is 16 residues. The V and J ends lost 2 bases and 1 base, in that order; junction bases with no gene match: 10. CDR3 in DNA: TGCAGCGTTGAACCGCTGCTGCACAGGGGTAACTATGGCTACACCTTC. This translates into CSVEPLLHRGNYGYTF.

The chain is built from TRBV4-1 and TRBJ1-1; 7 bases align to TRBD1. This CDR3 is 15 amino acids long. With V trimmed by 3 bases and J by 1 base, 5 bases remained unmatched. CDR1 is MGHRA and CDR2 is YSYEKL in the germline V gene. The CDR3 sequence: CASSHYRGANTEAFF. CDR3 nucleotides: TGCGCCAGCAGCCACTACAGGGGCGCGAACACTGAAGCTTTCTTT.

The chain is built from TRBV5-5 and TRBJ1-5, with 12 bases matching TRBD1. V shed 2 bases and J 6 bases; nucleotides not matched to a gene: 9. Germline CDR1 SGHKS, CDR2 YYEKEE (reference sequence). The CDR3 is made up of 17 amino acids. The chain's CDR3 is CASSLSGTGGSGQPQHF. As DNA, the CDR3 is TGTGCCAGCAGCTTATCCGGGACAGGGGGCTCAGGTCAGCCCCAGCATTTT.

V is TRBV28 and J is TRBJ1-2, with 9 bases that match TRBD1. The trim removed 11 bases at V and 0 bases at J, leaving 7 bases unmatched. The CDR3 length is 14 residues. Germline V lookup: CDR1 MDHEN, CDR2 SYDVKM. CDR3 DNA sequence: TGTGCCGCGGGACAGGGCCCCTCTAACTATGGCTACACCTTC. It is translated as CAAGQGPSNYGYTF.

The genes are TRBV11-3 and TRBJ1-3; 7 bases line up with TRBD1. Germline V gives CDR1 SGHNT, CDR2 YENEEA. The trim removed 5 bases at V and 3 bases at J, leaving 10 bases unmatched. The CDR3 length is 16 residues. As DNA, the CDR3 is TGTGCCAGCAGCAGAGACAGGGCGTTTTTTGGAAACACCATATATTTT. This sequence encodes CASSRDRAFFGNTIYF. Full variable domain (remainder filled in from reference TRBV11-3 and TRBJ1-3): EAGVVQSPRYKIIEKKQPVAFWCNPISGHNTLYWYLQNLGQGPELLIRYENEEAVDDSQLPKDRFSAERLKGVDSTLKIQPAELGDSAVYLCASSRDRAFFGNTIYFGEGSWLTVV.

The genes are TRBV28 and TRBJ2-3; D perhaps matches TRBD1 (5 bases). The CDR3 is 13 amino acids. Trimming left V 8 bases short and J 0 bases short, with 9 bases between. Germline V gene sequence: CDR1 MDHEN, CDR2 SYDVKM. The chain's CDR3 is CASSTASTDTQYF. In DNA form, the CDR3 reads TGTGCCAGCTCGACAGCGAGCACAGATACGCAGTATTTT.

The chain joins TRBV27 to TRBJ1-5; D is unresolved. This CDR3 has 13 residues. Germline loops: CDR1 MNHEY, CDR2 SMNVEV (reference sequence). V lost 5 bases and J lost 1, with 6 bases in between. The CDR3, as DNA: TGTGCCAGCAGTGGAGACAGCAATCAGCCCCAGCATTTT. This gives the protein CASSGDSNQPQHF.

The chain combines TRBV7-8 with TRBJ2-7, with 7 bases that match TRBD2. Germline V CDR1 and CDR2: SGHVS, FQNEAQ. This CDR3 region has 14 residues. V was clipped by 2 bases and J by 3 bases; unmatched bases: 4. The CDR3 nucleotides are TGTGCCAGCAGCTTAAGGGAGGGAAACTACGAGCAGTACGTC. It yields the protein CASSLREGNYEQYV.

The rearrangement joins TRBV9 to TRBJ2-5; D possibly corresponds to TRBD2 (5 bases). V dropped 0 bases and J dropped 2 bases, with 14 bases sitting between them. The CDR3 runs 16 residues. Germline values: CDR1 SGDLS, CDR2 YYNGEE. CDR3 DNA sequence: TGTGCCAGCAGCGTAGCTACCGGAAGCGGACAAGAGACCCAGTACTTC. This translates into CASSVATGSGQETQYF. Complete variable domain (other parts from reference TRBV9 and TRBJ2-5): DSGVTQTPKHLITATGQRVTLRCSPRSGDLSVYWYQQSLDQGLQFLIQYYNGEERAKGNILERFSAQQFPDLHSELNLSSLELGDSALYFCASSVATGSGQETQYFGPGTRLLVL.

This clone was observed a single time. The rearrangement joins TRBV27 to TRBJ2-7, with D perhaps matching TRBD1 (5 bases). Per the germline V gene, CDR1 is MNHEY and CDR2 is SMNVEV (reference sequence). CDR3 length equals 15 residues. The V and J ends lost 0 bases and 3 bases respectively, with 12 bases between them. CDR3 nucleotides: TGTGCCAGCAGTTTATCCACAGACAGTTTCTACGAGCAGTACTTC. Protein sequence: CASSLSTDSFYEQYF.

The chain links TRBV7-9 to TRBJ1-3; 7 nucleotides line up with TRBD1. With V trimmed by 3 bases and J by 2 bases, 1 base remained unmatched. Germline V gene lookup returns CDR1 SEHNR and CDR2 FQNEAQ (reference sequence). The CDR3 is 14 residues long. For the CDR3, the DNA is TGTGCCAGCAGCTTTACAGGGGCTGGAAACACCATATATTTT. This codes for CASSFTGAGNTIYF.

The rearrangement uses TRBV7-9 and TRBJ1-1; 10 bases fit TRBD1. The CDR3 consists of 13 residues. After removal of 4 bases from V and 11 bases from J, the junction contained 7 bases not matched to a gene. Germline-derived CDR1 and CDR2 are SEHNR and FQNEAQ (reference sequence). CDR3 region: CASSSQDRGPAFF. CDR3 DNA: TGTGCCAGCAGCTCCCAAGACAGGGGGCCGGCTTTCTTT.